This T cell receptor beta chain was captured by sequencing in a study of regulatory T cells in long-lasting Graves disease. The CDR3 sequence is 15 residues long. The germline V gene encodes CDR1 SNHLY and CDR2 FYNNEI. Trimming removed 7 bases at V and 0 bases at J, with 12 bases between. This clonotype was recorded many times. Its antigen is currently unknown. CDR3 regions were amplified by Arm-PCR using iRepertoire HTBI primers to build TCR beta libraries. Using its own MiXCR run on the multiplex PCR reads, TCRdb lists one record per CDR3 protein. The top ten hold 20% of the sample, which has hundreds of thousands of distinct CDR3 sequences, around 20% seen once. Time point described: persistent/refractory GD, antithyroid drugs over 5 years with positive TRAb. PBMC-derived RNA was used for the TCR library. The study, taken as a whole, reports: Persistent disease samples used TRBV28, TRBJ1-2 and TRBJ2-5 preferentially. Whereas about a thousand public clonotypes were shared by new patients, persistent patients shared more, at about 2,500.

This sequence joins TRBV2 and TRBJ1-4; D remains unclear. This receptor was identified in a female donor with Graves disease. The sample here was peripheral blood mononuclear cells (PBMCs), taken when the disease was refractory, from a patient treated with antithyroid drugs. CDR3 region: CASTPEYATNEKLFF. In nucleotides, the CDR3 is TGTGCCAGCACTCCTGAGTATGCAACTAATGAAAAACTGTTTTTT.